Presented here are 24 T cell receptor beta chains from one specimen sequenced in a study of blood T cell repertoires in COVID-19. Some clones are missing from TCRdb's copy, which holds only in-frame ones; the method was immunoSEQ multiplex PCR. The table lists some 100,000 clones, 80% to 90% of them singletons. The source material was peripheral blood. These receptors came from a human donor with acute or convalescent COVID-19. The donor label of this sample is uncertain.

The V gene is TRBV12-3 or TRBV12-4, the J gene TRBJ2-1, with D maybe TRBD2 (5 bases). Deletions cut 6 bases from V and 12 bases from J, with 18 bases between. This CDR3 has 13 amino acids. CDR3 residues: CASRERDLARQFF. In DNA form, the CDR3 reads TGTGCCAGCAGGGAGAGGGATCTCGCGCGGCAGTTCTTC.

In this sample, this clone turned up a few times. V is TRBV27 and J is TRBJ2-5; TRBD2 matches at 9 bases. J lost 5 bases, V lost 8 bases, and 6 bases had no gene match. The V gene's germline CDR1 is MNHEY and CDR2 SMNVEV (reference sequence). The CDR3 runs 13 residues. The CDR3 is CASGSGGGETQYF. Here the CDR3 DNA reads TGTGCCAGCGGTAGCGGGGGTGGTGAGACCCAGTACTTC.

The chain is built from TRBV11-2 and TRBJ1-2; 7 bases line up with TRBD1. Germline CDR1 SGHAT, CDR2 FQNNGV. There are 12 residues in the CDR3. V lost 5 bases to trimming and J lost 7 bases; unmatched junction nucleotides: 4. The CDR3 protein is CASSPDRVGYTF. CDR3 nucleotides: TGTGCCAGCAGCCCAGACAGGGTTGGCTACACCTTC. The whole variable domain, remainder taken from reference TRBV11-2 and TRBJ1-2, is EAGVAQSPRYKIIEKRQSVAFWCNPISGHATLYWYQQILGQGPKLLIQFQNNGVVDDSQLPKDRFSAERLKGVDSTLKIQPAKLEDSAVYLCASSPDRVGYTFGSGTRLTVV.

V gene TRBV5-4 combines with J gene TRBJ2-2; no clear D. Germline values: CDR1 SGHNT, CDR2 YYREEE (reference sequence). The CDR3 runs 15 residues. V dropped 4 bases and J dropped 4 bases, with 14 bases sitting between them. DNA of the CDR3: TGTGCCAGCAGCCCCCGACTTGCGAGCACCGGGGAGCTGTTTTTT. Amino acids: CASSPRLASTGELFF. The variable domain in full, completed from reference TRBV5-4 and TRBJ2-2, reads ETGVTQSPTHLIKTRGQQVTLRCSSQSGHNTVSWYQQALGQGPQFIFQYYREEENGRGNFPPRFSGLQFPNYSSELNVNALELDDSALYLCASSPRLASTGELFFGEGSRLTVL.

The gene calls are TRBV7-2 and TRBJ2-3; D call uncertain. The germline V gene has CDR1 SGHTA and CDR2 FQGNSA. CDR3 length: 14 residues. The V end was cut by 7 bases, the J end by 0 bases, with 11 bases between. The CDR3 loop is CASTTPPSTDTQYF. As DNA, the CDR3 is TGTGCCAGCACTACTCCCCCTAGCACAGATACGCAGTATTTT.

The V and J genes are TRBV6-5 and TRBJ2-5; possibly TRBD1 for D (6 bases). The V end was cut by 5 bases, the J end by 5 bases, with 12 bases between. Germline V CDR1 and CDR2: MNHEY, SVGAGI. The CDR3 contains 13 residues. This CDR3 is CASSNRDRETQYF. The CDR3 nucleotides read TGTGCCAGCAGTAACAGGGATAGGGAGACCCAGTACTTC.

The chain combines TRBV11-2 with TRBJ1-1; tentative D call: TRBD1 (6 bases). V gave up 4 bases and J gave up 2 bases, with 11 bases separating them. Looked up from germline, CDR1 is SGHAT and CDR2 is FQNNGV. This CDR3 contains 14 residues. CDR3 coding DNA: TGTGCCAGCAGCTGGCGGACAGCCAACACTGAAGCTTTCTTT. It codes for CASSWRTANTEAFF.

This clone was observed a single time. The genes are TRBV19 and TRBJ1-2; TRBD1 matches at 10 bases. Germline V CDR1 and CDR2: LNHDA, SQIVND (reference sequence). CDR3 length: 14 residues. J lost 4 bases, V lost 5 bases, and 4 bases had no gene match. The CDR3 reads CASSGQGGGYGYTF. DNA of the CDR3: TGTGCCAGTAGTGGACAGGGGGGAGGCTATGGCTACACCTTC.

The chain has TRBV28 and TRBJ1-4; D might be TRBD1 (5 bases). There are 14 residues in the CDR3. Trimming removed 5 bases from V and 8 bases from J, with 15 bases in between. Germline V gene data show CDR1 as MDHEN and CDR2 as SYDVKM. The CDR3 sequence: CASSPQGLAEKLFF. In DNA, the CDR3 is TGTGCCAGCAGTCCTCAGGGTTTGGCGGAAAAACTGTTTTTT.

J is TRBJ1-1 and V is TRBV5-1; D is ambiguous. The CDR3 contains 16 residues. Trimming took 0 bases from V and 2 from J, leaving 14 bases between them. CDR1 SGHRS and CDR2 YFSETQ come from the germline V gene. This CDR3 is CASSLVNRALNTEAFF. CDR3 in DNA: TGCGCCAGCAGCTTGGTAAACCGTGCCCTAAACACTGAAGCTTTCTTT.

This rearrangement joins TRBV28 to TRBJ1-2; 7 bases match TRBD1. The germline gives CDR1 MDHEN, CDR2 SYDVKM. The CDR3 runs to 17 residues. The trim removed 1 base at V and 4 bases at J, leaving 12 bases unmatched. The CDR3 region is CASSLSSNAGGPYGYTF. The CDR3 nucleotides read TGTGCCAGCAGTTTATCCTCTAATGCAGGGGGGCCCTATGGCTACACCTTC.

The chain has TRBV7-9 and TRBJ2-7; TRBD1 aligns across 8 bases. This CDR3 has 17 residues. Trimming took 5 bases from V and 2 from J; bases not matched to a gene: 14. Germline V gives CDR1 SEHNR, CDR2 FQNEAQ (reference sequence). CDR3 DNA sequence: TGTGCCAGCAGCCCCCCCCCGCGACAGGGGATGACCTACGAGCAGTACTTC. Translation gives CASSPPPRQGMTYEQYF.

The genes are TRBV7-9 and TRBJ2-1; 10 bases are a match to TRBD1. V shed 5 bases, J shed 9 bases, and the junction held 10 bases outside the gene matches. This CDR3 has 15 residues. Germline V gives CDR1 SEHNR, CDR2 FQNEAQ (reference sequence). DNA for the CDR3: TGTGCCAGCAGCAAGGGACAGGGGCGTTCGGGTGAGCAGTTCTTC. Translated: CASSKGQGRSGEQFF.

J is TRBJ2-2 and V is TRBV28; D perhaps matches TRBD1 (6 bases). The V end was cut by 4 bases, the J end by 6 bases, with 21 bases between. Germline CDR1 is MDHEN and CDR2 is SYDVKM. The CDR3 covers 17 residues. The CDR3 is CASSSTQTSRGAGELFF. The CDR3 DNA is TGTGCCAGCAGTTCCACGCAAACCTCCAGGGGAGCCGGGGAGCTGTTTTTT. The variable domain in full, with the rest retrieved from reference TRBV28 and TRBJ2-2, is DVKVTQSSRYLVKRTGEKVFLECVQDMDHENMFWYRQDPGLGLRLIYFSYDVKMKEKGDIPEGYSVSREKKERFSLILESASTNQTSMYLCASSSTQTSRGAGELFFGEGSRLTVL.

The rearrangement links TRBV7-2 to TRBJ2-5, with TRBD2 matching 7 bases. The germline V gene encodes CDR1 SGHTA and CDR2 FQGNSA. Trimming took 0 bases from V and 5 from J; bases not matched to a gene: 3. The CDR3 covers 14 residues. Here the CDR3 reads CASSLARGKETQYF. CDR3 sequence (DNA): TGTGCCAGCAGCTTAGCGCGGGGGAAGGAGACCCAGTACTTC. Variable domain in full (rest from reference TRBV7-2 and TRBJ2-5): GAGVSQSPSNKVTEKGKDVELRCDPISGHTALYWYRQSLGQGLEFLIYFQGNSAPDKSGLPSDRFSAERTGGSVSTLTIQRTQQEDSAVYLCASSLARGKETQYFGPGTRLLVL.

This chain joins TRBV7-2 and TRBJ1-4; 10 positions match TRBD1. Per germline, CDR1 SGHTA and CDR2 FQGNSA. J lost 8 bases, V lost 5 bases, and 5 bases had no gene match. There are 14 residues in the CDR3. The DNA for the CDR3 is TGTGCCAGCAGCCGGACAGGGGGAGACGAAAAACTGTTTTTT. Amino acid sequence: CASSRTGGDEKLFF.

V is TRBV28 and J is TRBJ1-2; 7 bases fit TRBD1. V lost 3 bases to trimming and J lost 5 bases; unmatched junction nucleotides: 9. Germline V gene data show CDR1 as MDHEN and CDR2 as SYDVKM. This CDR3 has 15 amino acids. The DNA of the CDR3 is TGTGCCAGCAGTTTCCCAGGGGGTTTCGATTATGGCTACACCTTC. This translates into CASSFPGGFDYGYTF.

The V call is TRBV7-2, the J call TRBJ2-1; 13 bases match TRBD2. Losses at the gene ends were 5 bases for V and 7 bases for J; bases not matched to a gene: 8. The CDR3 sequence is 16 residues long. Per germline, CDR1 SGHTA and CDR2 FQGNSA. CDR3 in amino acids: CASSATTSGRGNEQFF. The CDR3, as DNA: TGTGCCAGCAGCGCGACTACTAGCGGGAGGGGTAATGAGCAGTTCTTC.

This clone has a single count. This chain's CDR3 is CASSPPGSHSYNEQFF. The CDR3 bases are TGTGCCAGCAGCCCCCCCGGGTCCCACTCCTACAATGAGCAGTTCTTC. The chain uses TRBV7-6 and TRBJ2-1; D is undetermined. Germline V lookup: CDR1 SGHVS, CDR2 FNYEAQ. The CDR3 sequence is 16 residues long. With 5 bases removed from V and 0 bases from J, the gap between germline ends came to 14 bases.

This chain uses TRBV7-9 with TRBJ2-7; 9 nucleotides agree with TRBD1. CDR1 is SEHNR, CDR2 FQNEAQ, per germline (reference sequence). The V gene end was trimmed by 3 bases and the J gene end by 3 bases; junction bases not matched to a gene: 15. This CDR3 is 18 amino acids long. CDR3 coding DNA: TGTGCCAGCAGCTTTACACCGGGACAGGGTTCTAAAAACTACGAGCAGTACTTC. Its translation is CASSFTPGQGSKNYEQYF.

V is TRBV9 and J is TRBJ1-1, with 9 bases aligning to TRBD1. CDR3 length equals 14 residues. Germline V gives CDR1 SGDLS, CDR2 YYNGEE. V gave up 3 bases and J gave up 6 bases; unmatched junction bases: 6. The CDR3 sequence: CASSGTGTGSEAFF. The DNA of the CDR3 is TGTGCCAGCAGCGGTACCGGGACAGGGTCTGAAGCTTTCTTT.

This clone appeared once. The rearrangement links TRBV7-2 to TRBJ1-1; D not resolved. The CDR3 totals 16 residues. V gave up 5 bases and J gave up 0 bases, with 16 bases separating them. Germline-derived CDR1 and CDR2 are SGHTA and FQGNSA. The CDR3 region is CASSQTGTLMNTEAFF. Written as DNA, the CDR3 is TGTGCCAGCAGCCAGACTGGAACCTTGATGAACACTGAAGCTTTCTTT.

The chain's CDR3 is CASSMGQGSNEKLFF. CDR3 bases: TGTGCCAGTAGTATGGGACAGGGTTCTAATGAAAAACTGTTTTTT. This chain connects TRBV19 to TRBJ1-4, with 9 nucleotides matching TRBD1. The V gene's germline CDR1 is LNHDA and CDR2 SQIVND (reference sequence). J gave up 3 bases and V 3 bases, and 2 bases lay outside the gene matches. The CDR3 has 15 residues.

V is TRBV19 and J is TRBJ1-2; 9 bases are a match to TRBD1. The CDR3 spans 15 residues. The junction had 13 bases not matched to a gene; V was cut back by 5 bases and J by 9 bases. Germline V gives CDR1 LNHDA, CDR2 SQIVND (reference sequence). The DNA for the CDR3 is TGTGCCAGTAGTCCTCCACACCGGGACAGGGACCGCTACACCTTC. Translation gives CASSPPHRDRDRYTF. Supplemented by reference TRBV19 and TRBJ1-2, the full variable domain reads DGGITQSPKYLFRKEGQNVTLSCEQNLNHDAMYWYRQDPGQGLRLIYYSQIVNDFQKGDIAEGYSVSREKKESFPLTVTSAQKNPTAFYLCASSPPHRDRDRYTFGSGTRLTVV.